The sequence of this T cell receptor (beta chain) was determined in a study of vaccination and CD4 T cells after COVID-19. As for the study in general: SARS-CoV-2, HCoV-NL63, HCoV-OC43 and HCoV-229E supplied the overlapping spike peptides used to stimulate cells. Researchers treated control cultures with a CEFX pool, an HIV-1 Nef pool, or no peptide.

This clonotype was picked up a small number of times. Its cognate antigen is unknown. Treatment defined: approximately nine-day PBMC culture with coronavirus spike peptide pools or control peptides (ViraFEST assay). CD4+ T lymphocytes from the unexposed donor were collected before the COVID-19 pandemic (2011-2018). TCRs were sequenced by ViraFEST after antigen-specific T cells had been expanded with peptide pools. The authors swapped half the medium for fresh IL-2 medium on days 3 and 7. The Oncomine TCR Beta short-read assay sequenced DNA from cultured CD4+ T cells. From cultured CD4+ T cells, genomic DNA was extracted. TCRdb fed the PCR reads into MiXCR, producing one record per CDR3 protein. The table lists under 7,000 distinct CDR3 sequences, roughly a third of them singletons. The V gene lost 0 bases and the J gene lost 4 bases, with 15 bases spanning the gap. The CDR3 sequence is 15 residues long. Germline V gene lookup returns CDR1 DFQATT and CDR2 SNEGSKA (reference sequence).

This receptor was taken from a human donor in good health. The chain is built from TRBV20-1 and TRBJ1-2, with D tentatively TRBD1 (5 bases). The sequenced sample consisted of CD4+ T cells from blood, cultured in vitro. DNA of the CDR3: TGCAGTGCTAGAGATCAGAGGGGTTCGATCTATGGCTACACCTTC. It yields the protein CSARDQRGSIYGYTF.